A selection of T cell receptor beta chains follows, all from one sample in a study of T cell changes during pregnancy in multiple sclerosis. Repertoires were generated with immunoSEQ multiplex PCR, while TCRdb's copy carries only in-frame clones and drops some. The sample comprises tens of thousands of clones, approximately 86% of which are singletons, and about 7.7% rests with the top ten. The source was CD8+ T cells from peripheral blood mononuclear cells, collected before pregnancy. Every receptor here comes from a female donor with multiple sclerosis, enrolled in a pregnancy study. Each CDR3 is given with its conserved first and last residue. A D gene is named only where the DNA matches it firmly. A row's size may be missing; if present it is once, few, many or a size class.

J	size	V	D	CDR3	DNA
TRBJ2-1	NA	TRBV5-6	NA	CASSRPNEGAGNEQFF	TGTGCCAGCAGCCGGCCCAATGAGGGAGCCGGGAATGAGCAGTTCTTC
TRBJ1-5	NA	TRBV6-5	TRBD1	CASSPGQGSNQPQHF	TGTGCCAGCAGCCCTGGACAGGGGAGCAATCAGCCCCAGCATTTT
TRBJ2-1	once	TRBV10-2	NA	CASGGLGLSSYNEQFF	TGCGCCAGCGGCGGACTGGGTTTAAGCTCCTACAATGAGCAGTTCTTC
TRBJ2-3	NA	TRBV11-2	TRBD2	CASSQTSGGVDTQYF	TGTGCCAGCAGCCAGACTAGCGGGGGCGTAGATACGCAGTATTTT
TRBJ1-2	NA	TRBV30	NA	CAWSDGIYGYTF	TGTGCCTGGAGTGACGGGATCTATGGCTACACCTTC
TRBJ2-1	once	TRBV10-3	NA	CAIREPGLEDEQFF	TGTGCCATCAGAGAACCGGGACTTGAGGATGAGCAGTTCTTC
TRBJ2-5	once	TRBV4-1	TRBD2	CASSQGTSPQETQYF	TGCGCCAGCAGCCAAGGGACTAGCCCCCAAGAGACCCAGTACTTC
TRBJ1-5	once	TRBV7-8	NA	CASSPQYSNQPQHF	TGTGCCAGCAGCCCACAGTATAGCAATCAGCCCCAGCATTTT
TRBJ2-5	NA	TRBV2	TRBD1	CASRQRTGAGETQYF	TGTGCCAGCAGACAGCGGACAGGGGCGGGAGAGACCCAGTACTTC
TRBJ1-6	few	TRBV2	TRBD1	CASADRLPYNSPLHF	TGTGCCAGCGCGGACAGGTTACCCTATAATTCACCCCTCCACTTT
TRBJ1-2	once	TRBV4-3	TRBD1	CASSQNRDRGRYYGYTF	TGCGCCAGCAGCCAAAACCGGGACAGGGGGCGTTACTATGGCTACACCTTC
TRBJ1-1	NA	TRBV7-3	NA	CASSLTDKNTEAFF	TGTGCCAGCAGCTTAACGGACAAGAACACTGAAGCTTTCTTT
TRBJ2-7	NA	TRBV30	NA	CAWSGQVWDEQYF	TGTGCCTGGAGTGGACAGGTCTGGGACGAGCAGTACTTC
TRBJ2-7	NA	TRBV9	NA	CASSVEAEAYEQYF	TGTGCCAGCAGCGTAGAGGCGGAGGCCTACGAGCAGTACTTC
TRBJ2-7	many	TRBV7-3	TRBD1	CASSAGTGEGYEQYF	TGTGCCAGCAGCGCAGGGACAGGGGAAGGCTACGAGCAGTACTTC
TRBJ2-5	NA	TRBV27	TRBD1	CASRPGQVETQYF	TGTGCCAGCAGACCGGGACAGGTGGAGACCCAGTACTTC
TRBJ2-1	NA	TRBV10-3	NA	CAISELDYNEQFF	TGTGCCATCAGTGAACTAGATTACAATGAGCAGTTCTTC
TRBJ1-2	NA	TRBV13	TRBD1	CASSSTVRGYTF	TGTGCCAGCAGCTCGACAGTCAGGGGGTACACCTTC
TRBJ2-7	NA	TRBV11-3	TRBD1	CASSLWRQGAYEQYF	TGTGCCAGCAGCTTATGGCGACAGGGGGCCTACGAGCAGTACTTC
TRBJ1-6	NA	TRBV19	NA	CASSTEQSGYYSPLHF	TGTGCCAGTAGTACAGAACAATCGGGATATTATTCACCCCTCCACTTT
TRBJ1-3	NA	TRBV12-5	TRBD1	CASGLGQGDTIYF	TGTGCTAGTGGTTTGGGGCAGGGGGACACCATATATTTT
TRBJ1-5	NA	TRBV6-1	NA	CASSERGEAQPQHF	TGTGCCAGCAGTGAGCGGGGGGAGGCGCAGCCCCAGCATTTT
TRBJ2-5	NA	TRBV4-2	TRBD2	CASSQGSSASGQETQYF	TGTGCCAGCAGCCAAGGGTCCTCGGCTAGCGGACAAGAGACCCAGTACTTC
TRBJ2-3	NA	TRBV7-9	NA	CASSREFGTDTQYF	TGTGCCAGCAGTCGGGAGTTTGGGACAGATACGCAGTATTTT
TRBJ1-2	NA	TRBV28	NA	CASSLVEGDGYTF	TGTGCCAGCAGTTTAGTCGAGGGTGATGGCTACACCTTC
TRBJ2-5	NA	TRBV5-6	TRBD2	CASSLDGLAGAVQETQYF	TGTGCCAGCAGCTTAGACGGACTAGCGGGGGCGGTACAAGAGACCCAGTACTTC
TRBJ1-3	NA	TRBV6-1	TRBD1	CASSAMSPGQGFGNTIYF	TGTGCCAGCAGTGCCATGTCCCCGGGACAGGGCTTCGGAAACACCATATATTTT
TRBJ2-7	NA	TRBV28	NA	CASSLLSYYEQYF	TGTGCCAGCAGTTTACTGAGTTACTACGAGCAGTACTTC
TRBJ2-5	NA	TRBV27	NA	CASSLGRRRETQYF	TGTGCCAGCAGTTTGGGGCGGAGACGGGAGACCCAGTACTTC
TRBJ2-7	NA	TRBV19	NA	CASSIRFLGRDSYEQYF	TGTGCCAGTAGTATACGATTTCTGGGCAGGGACTCCTACGAGCAGTACTTC
TRBJ2-7	NA	TRBV27	NA	CASSSLLSSYEQYF	TGTGCCAGCAGTTCCCTACTAAGCTCCTACGAGCAGTACTTC
TRBJ2-5	NA	TRBV5-1	NA	CASGPGTDGFYQETQYF	TGCGCCAGCGGACCCGGGACTGACGGTTTTTACCAAGAGACCCAGTACTTC
TRBJ2-5	once	TRBV28	NA	CASIMTVTGQGETQYF	TGTGCCAGCATCATGACGGTCACAGGCCAAGGAGAGACCCAGTACTTC